This T cell receptor beta chain was captured by sequencing in a study of cytomegalovirus exposure and HLA in healthy donors. This clone was counted only a few times. Its antigen is still unknown. Findings and limits, study-wide: Productive rates of about 90% or about 30% were seen for most TCR beta V segments in an earlier analysis. V- and J-gene trimming of TCR beta was linked (in a later analysis) to a missense DCLRE1C variant.

At the time of sampling, donors were nominally healthy, though unrecorded immune exposures were likely. V was clipped by 1 base and J by 0 bases, with 14 bases between them. This CDR3 has 18 amino acids. The V gene's germline CDR1 is SGHRS and CDR2 YFSETQ. 60 Vbeta and 13 Jbeta primers were used in PCR. This table comes from immunoSEQ multiplex PCR, and its TCRdb copy is limited to in-frame clones, with some not included. The sample lists 110,000 or so clones; 65% to 75% were seen once. This TCR was recovered from a woman aged 35 to 49 in good health and CMV-seropositive. Sequencing used PBMCs. The V gene is TRBV5-1, the J gene TRBJ2-6, with D tentatively TRBD1 (5 bases). The CDR3 reads CASSLRGGWGSGANVLTF. In DNA, the CDR3 is TGCGCCAGCAGCTTGAGGGGTGGATGGGGCTCTGGGGCCAACGTCCTGACTTTC.